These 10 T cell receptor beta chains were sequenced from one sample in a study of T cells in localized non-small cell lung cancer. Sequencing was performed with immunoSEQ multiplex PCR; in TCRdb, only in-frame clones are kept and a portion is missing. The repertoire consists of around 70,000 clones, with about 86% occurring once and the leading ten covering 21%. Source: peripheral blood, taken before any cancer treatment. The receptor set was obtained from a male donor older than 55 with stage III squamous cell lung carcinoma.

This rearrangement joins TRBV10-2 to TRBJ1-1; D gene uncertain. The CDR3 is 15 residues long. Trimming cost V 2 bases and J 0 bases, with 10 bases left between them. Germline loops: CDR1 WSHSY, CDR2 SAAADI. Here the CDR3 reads CASSENDGMNTEAFF. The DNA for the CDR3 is TGCGCCAGCAGTGAGAATGACGGCATGAACACTGAAGCTTTCTTT.

The CDR3 region is CASSLPGGTEAFF. CDR3 nucleotide sequence: TGTGCCAGCAGTCTCCCGGGGGGAACTGAAGCTTTCTTT. The chain uses TRBV6-6 and TRBJ1-1, with D perhaps TRBD1 (5 bases). Germline lookup yields CDR1 MNHNY and CDR2 SVGAGI (reference sequence). Deletions cut 5 bases from V and 5 bases from J, with 12 bases between. The CDR3 consists of 13 residues.

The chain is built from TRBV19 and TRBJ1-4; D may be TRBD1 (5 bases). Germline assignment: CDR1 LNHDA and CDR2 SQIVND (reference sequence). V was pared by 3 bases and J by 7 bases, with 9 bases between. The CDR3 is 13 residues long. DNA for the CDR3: TGTGCCAGTAGTATTGGAGGGGTTGAAAAACTGTTTTTT. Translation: CASSIGGVEKLFF.

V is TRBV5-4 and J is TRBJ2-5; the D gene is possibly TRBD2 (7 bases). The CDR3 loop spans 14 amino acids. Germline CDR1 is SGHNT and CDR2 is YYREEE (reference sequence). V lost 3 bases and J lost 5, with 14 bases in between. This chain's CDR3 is CASSSAGALETQYF. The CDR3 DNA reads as TGTGCCAGCAGCTCCGCGGGGGCCCTGGAGACCCAGTACTTC. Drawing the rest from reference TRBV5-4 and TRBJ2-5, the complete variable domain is ETGVTQSPTHLIKTRGQQVTLRCSSQSGHNTVSWYQQALGQGPQFIFQYYREEENGRGNFPPRFSGLQFPNYSSELNVNALELDDSALYLCASSSAGALETQYFGPGTRLLVL.

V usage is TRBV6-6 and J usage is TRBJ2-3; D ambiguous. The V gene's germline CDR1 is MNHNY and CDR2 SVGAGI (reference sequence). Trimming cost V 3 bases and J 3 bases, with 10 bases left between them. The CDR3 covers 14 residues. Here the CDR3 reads CASSYTEATDTQYF. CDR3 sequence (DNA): TGTGCCAGCAGTTATACCGAGGCTACAGATACGCAGTATTTT.

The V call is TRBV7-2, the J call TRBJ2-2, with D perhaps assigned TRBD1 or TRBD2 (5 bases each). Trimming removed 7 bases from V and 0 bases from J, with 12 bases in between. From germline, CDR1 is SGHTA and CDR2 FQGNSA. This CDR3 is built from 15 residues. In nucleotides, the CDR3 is TGTGCCAGCACCTGGGGACGTACGAACACCGGGGAGCTGTTTTTT. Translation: CASTWGRTNTGELFF.

The CDR3 here is CASGSSGGAYTQYF. The CDR3 coding sequence is TGTGCTAGTGGTTCTAGCGGGGGGGCGTATACGCAGTATTTT. The chain links TRBV12-5 to TRBJ2-3, with 12 bases fitting TRBD2. After removal of 4 bases from V and 7 bases from J, the junction contained 3 bases not matched to a gene. This CDR3 has 14 amino acids. Germline assignment: CDR1 LGHNT and CDR2 FRNRAP.

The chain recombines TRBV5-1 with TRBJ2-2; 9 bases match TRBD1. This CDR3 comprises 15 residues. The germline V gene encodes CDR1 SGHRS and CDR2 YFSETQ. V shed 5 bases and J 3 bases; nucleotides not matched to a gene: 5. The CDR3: CASSPRTGDTGELFF. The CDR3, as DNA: TGCGCCAGCAGTCCTCGGACAGGGGACACCGGGGAGCTGTTTTTT.

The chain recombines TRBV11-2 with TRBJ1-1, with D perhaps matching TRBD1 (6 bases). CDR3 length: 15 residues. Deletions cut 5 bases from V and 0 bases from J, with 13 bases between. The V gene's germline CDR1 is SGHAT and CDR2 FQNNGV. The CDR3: CASSAQGGMNTEAFF. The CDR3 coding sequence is TGTGCCAGCAGCGCCCAAGGGGGAATGAACACTGAAGCTTTCTTT.

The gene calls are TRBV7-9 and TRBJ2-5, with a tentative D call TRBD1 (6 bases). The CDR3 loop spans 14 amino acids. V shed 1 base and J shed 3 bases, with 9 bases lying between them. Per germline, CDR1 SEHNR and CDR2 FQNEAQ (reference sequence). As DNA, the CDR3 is TGTGCCAGCAGCTTAGGGGCAGGGGAAGAGACCCAGTACTTC. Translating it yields CASSLGAGEETQYF.